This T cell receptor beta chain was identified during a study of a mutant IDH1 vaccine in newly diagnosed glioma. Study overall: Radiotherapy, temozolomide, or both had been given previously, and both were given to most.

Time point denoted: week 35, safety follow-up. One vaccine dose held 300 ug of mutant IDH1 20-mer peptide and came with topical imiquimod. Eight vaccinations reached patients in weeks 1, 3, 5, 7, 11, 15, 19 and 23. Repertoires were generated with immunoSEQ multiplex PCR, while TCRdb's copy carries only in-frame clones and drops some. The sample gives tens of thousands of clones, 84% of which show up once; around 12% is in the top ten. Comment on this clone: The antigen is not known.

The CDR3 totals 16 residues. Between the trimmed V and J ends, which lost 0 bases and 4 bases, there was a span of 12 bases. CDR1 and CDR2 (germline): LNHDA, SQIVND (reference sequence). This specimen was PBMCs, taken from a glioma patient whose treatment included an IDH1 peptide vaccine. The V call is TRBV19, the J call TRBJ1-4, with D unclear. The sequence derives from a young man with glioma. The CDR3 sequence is CASSIDPGRNNEKLFF. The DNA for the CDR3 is TGTGCCAGTAGTATAGATCCAGGACGGAATAATGAAAAACTGTTTTTT. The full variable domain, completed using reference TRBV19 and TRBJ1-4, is DGGITQSPKYLFRKEGQNVTLSCEQNLNHDAMYWYRQDPGQGLRLIYYSQIVNDFQKGDIAEGYSVSREKKESFPLTVTSAQKNPTAFYLCASSIDPGRNNEKLFFGSGTQLSVL.